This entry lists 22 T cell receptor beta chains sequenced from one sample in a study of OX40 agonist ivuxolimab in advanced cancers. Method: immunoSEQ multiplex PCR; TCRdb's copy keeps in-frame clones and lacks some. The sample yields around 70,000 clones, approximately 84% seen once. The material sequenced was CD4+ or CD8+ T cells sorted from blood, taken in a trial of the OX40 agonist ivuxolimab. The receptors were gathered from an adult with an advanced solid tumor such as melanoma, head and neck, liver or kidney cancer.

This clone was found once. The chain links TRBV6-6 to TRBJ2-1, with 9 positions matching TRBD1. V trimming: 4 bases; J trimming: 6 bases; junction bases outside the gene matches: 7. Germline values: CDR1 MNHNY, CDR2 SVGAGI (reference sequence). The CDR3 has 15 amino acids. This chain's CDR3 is CASSSPGQGPNEQFF. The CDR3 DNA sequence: TGTGCCAGCAGTTCTCCGGGACAGGGTCCCAATGAGCAGTTCTTC.

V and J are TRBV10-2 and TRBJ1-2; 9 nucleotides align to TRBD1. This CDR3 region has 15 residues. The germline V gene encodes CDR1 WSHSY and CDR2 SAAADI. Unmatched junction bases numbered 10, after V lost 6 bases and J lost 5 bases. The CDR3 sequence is CASRDGTGIVYGYTF. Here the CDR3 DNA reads TGCGCCAGCAGAGACGGGACAGGGATTGTTTATGGCTACACCTTC.

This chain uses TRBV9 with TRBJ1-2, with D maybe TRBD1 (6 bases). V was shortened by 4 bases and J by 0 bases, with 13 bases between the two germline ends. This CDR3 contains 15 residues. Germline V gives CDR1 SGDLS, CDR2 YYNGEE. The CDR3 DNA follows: TGTGCCAGCAGCTTATCGGGACAAGCTAACTATGGCTACACCTTC. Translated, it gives CASSLSGQANYGYTF.

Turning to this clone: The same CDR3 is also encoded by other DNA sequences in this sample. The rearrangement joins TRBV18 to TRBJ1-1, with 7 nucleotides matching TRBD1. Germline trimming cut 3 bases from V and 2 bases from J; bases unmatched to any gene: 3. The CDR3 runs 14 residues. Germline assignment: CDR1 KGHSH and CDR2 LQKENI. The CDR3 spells CASSPDRVNTEAFF. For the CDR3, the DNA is TGTGCCAGCTCACCTGACAGGGTAAACACTGAAGCTTTCTTT.

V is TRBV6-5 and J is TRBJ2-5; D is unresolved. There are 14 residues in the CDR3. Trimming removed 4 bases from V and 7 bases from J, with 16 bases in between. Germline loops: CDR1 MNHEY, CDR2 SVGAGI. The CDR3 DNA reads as TGTGCCAGCAGTTCCCCGAGTGGGTCAGGGACCCAGTACTTC. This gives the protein CASSSPSGSGTQYF.

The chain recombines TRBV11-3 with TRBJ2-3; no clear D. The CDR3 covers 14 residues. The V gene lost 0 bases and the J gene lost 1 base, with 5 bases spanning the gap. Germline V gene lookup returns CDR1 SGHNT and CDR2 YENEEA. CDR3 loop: CASSLDAGTDTQYF. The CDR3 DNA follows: TGTGCCAGCAGCTTAGACGCGGGCACAGATACGCAGTATTTT.

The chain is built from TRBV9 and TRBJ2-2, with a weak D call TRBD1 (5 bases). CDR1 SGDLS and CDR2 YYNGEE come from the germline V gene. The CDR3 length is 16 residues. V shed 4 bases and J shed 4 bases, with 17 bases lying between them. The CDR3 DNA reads TGTGCCAGCAGCCCCCCGTGGGGCCCTACCACCGGGGAGCTGTTTTTT. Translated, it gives CASSPPWGPTTGELFF.

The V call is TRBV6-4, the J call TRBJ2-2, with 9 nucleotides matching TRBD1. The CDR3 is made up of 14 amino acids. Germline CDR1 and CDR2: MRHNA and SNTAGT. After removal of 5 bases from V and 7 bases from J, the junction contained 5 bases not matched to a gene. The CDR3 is CASSSGQGVGELFF. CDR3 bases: TGTGCCAGCAGTTCGGGACAGGGTGTCGGGGAGCTGTTTTTT.

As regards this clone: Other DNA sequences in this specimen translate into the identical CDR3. The CDR3 is CASSVGGPNQPQHF. CDR3 nucleotide sequence: TGTGCCAGCAGCGTAGGGGGGCCCAATCAGCCCCAGCATTTT. The chain employs TRBV9 and TRBJ1-5; a possible D gene is TRBD1 (6 bases). Per germline, CDR1 SGDLS and CDR2 YYNGEE. V shed 0 bases and J shed 3 bases, with 7 bases lying between them. This CDR3 region has 14 residues.

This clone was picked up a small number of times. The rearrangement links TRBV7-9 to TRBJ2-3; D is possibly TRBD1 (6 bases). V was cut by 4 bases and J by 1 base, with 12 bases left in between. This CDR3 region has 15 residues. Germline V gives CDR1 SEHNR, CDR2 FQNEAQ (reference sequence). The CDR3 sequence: CASSSGDGRTDTQYF. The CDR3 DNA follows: TGTGCCAGCAGCTCAGGGGACGGACGCACAGATACGCAGTATTTT.

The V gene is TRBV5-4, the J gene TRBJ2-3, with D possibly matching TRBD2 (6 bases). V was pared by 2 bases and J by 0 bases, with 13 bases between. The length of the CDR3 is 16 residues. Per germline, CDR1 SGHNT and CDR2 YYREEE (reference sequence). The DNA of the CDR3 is TGTGCCAGCAGCTTAATGGCGGGGATTAGCACAGATACGCAGTATTTT. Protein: CASSLMAGISTDTQYF.

CDR3 coding DNA: TGCGCCAGCAGCCTGACTAGCGGGAGCGCAGATACGCAGTATTTT. Its translation: CASSLTSGSADTQYF. The chain is built from TRBV4-3 and TRBJ2-3, with 12 bases matching TRBD2. The CDR3 loop spans 15 amino acids. CDR1 LGHNA and CDR2 YSLEER come from the germline V gene. V trimming: 4 bases; J trimming: 4 bases; junction bases outside the gene matches: 3.

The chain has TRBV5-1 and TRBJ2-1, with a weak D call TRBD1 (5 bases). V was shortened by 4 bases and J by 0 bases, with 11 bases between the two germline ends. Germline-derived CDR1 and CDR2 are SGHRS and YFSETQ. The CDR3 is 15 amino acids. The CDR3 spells CASSDQGSSYNEQFF. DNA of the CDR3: TGCGCCAGCAGCGACCAGGGTAGCTCCTACAATGAGCAGTTCTTC.

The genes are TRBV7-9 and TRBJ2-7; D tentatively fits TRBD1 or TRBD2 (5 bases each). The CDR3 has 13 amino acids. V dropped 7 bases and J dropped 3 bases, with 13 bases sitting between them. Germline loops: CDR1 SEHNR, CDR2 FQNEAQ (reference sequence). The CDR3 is CASNPGTDYEQYF. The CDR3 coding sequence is TGTGCCAGCAACCCTGGGACCGACTACGAGCAGTACTTC.

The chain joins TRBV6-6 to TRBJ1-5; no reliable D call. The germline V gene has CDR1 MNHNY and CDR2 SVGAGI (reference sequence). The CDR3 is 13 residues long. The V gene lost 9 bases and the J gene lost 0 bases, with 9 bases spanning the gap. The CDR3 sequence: CASHTSSNQPQHF. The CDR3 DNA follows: TGTGCCAGTCATACGAGTAGCAATCAGCCCCAGCATTTT.

DNA for the CDR3: TGTGCCAGCAGTTTGATGGGCACAGATACGCAGTATTTT. Protein: CASSLMGTDTQYF. The rearrangement joins TRBV27 to TRBJ2-3; D not certain. The V gene lost 3 bases and the J gene lost 1 base, with 5 bases spanning the gap. CDR3 length equals 13 residues. Germline CDR1 MNHEY, CDR2 SMNVEV (reference sequence).

This CDR3 is CASSLPETGGNEQFF. CDR3 bases: TGCGCCAGCAGCTTACCCGAGACAGGGGGCAATGAGCAGTTCTTC. V usage is TRBV5-1 and J usage is TRBJ2-1; 9 bases are a match to TRBD1. Germline loops: CDR1 SGHRS, CDR2 YFSETQ. J was trimmed by 6 bases and V by 2 bases; bases with no gene match: 6. This CDR3 is 15 amino acids long.

CDR3 sequence (DNA): TGTGCCAGCAGTGGACAGGGGGAGCAGTTCTTC. Its protein product is CASSGQGEQFF. V is TRBV2 and J is TRBJ2-1; 8 nucleotides agree with TRBD1. V was pared by 4 bases and J by 10 bases, with 0 bases of the junction left unmatched. From germline, CDR1 is SNHLY and CDR2 FYNNEI. The length of the CDR3 is 11 residues.

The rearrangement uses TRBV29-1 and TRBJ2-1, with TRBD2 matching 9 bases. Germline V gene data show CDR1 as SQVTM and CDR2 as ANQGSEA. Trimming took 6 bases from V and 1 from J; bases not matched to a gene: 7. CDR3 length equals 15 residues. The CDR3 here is CSVNSGRRSYNEQFF. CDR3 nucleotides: TGCAGCGTCAATAGCGGGAGACGATCCTACAATGAGCAGTTCTTC.

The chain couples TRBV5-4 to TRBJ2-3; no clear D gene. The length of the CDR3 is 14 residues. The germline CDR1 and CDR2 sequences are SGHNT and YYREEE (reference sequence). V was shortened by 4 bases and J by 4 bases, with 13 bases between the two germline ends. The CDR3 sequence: CASSTGGSPDTQYF. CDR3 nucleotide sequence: TGTGCCAGCAGCACTGGCGGTAGTCCAGATACGCAGTATTTT.

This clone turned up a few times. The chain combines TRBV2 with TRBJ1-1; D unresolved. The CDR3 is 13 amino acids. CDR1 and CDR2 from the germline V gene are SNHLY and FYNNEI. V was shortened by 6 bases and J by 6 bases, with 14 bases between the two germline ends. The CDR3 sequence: CASRLVGNPEAFF. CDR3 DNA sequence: TGTGCCAGCAGGCTCGTGGGAAATCCTGAAGCTTTCTTT.

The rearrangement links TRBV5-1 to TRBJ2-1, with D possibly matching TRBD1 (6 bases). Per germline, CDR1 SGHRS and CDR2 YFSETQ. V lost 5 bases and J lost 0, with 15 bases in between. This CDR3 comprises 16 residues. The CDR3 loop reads CASRQSTGSSYNEQFF. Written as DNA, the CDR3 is TGCGCCAGCAGACAGTCGACAGGCAGCTCCTACAATGAGCAGTTCTTC.